Following are 19 T cell receptor beta chains from one sample sequenced in a study of blood T cell repertoires in COVID-19. Assay: immunoSEQ multiplex PCR; the TCRdb copy retains only in-frame clones and omits some. The sample records some 250,000 clones, roughly 82% being singletons. Sequencing was carried out using peripheral blood. These receptors all come from a man older than 75 with acute or convalescent COVID-19.

The chain has TRBV19 and TRBJ1-2; D is possibly TRBD1 (6 bases). The CDR3 sequence is 14 residues long. Trimming removed 5 bases from V and 8 bases from J, with 18 bases in between. CDR1 and CDR2 from the germline V gene are LNHDA and SQIVND (reference sequence). The CDR3 spells CASSPGQQQWGYTF. The CDR3 DNA follows: TGTGCCAGTAGTCCCGGACAGCAACAATGGGGCTACACCTTC.

The chain carries TRBV5-5 and TRBJ1-1; no definite D call. Trimming left V 0 bases short and J 5 bases short, with 11 bases between. The germline V gene encodes CDR1 SGHKS and CDR2 YYEKEE (reference sequence). The length of the CDR3 is 14 residues. CDR3 sequence reads: CASSLEEGRTEAFF. The CDR3 nucleotides are TGTGCCAGCAGCTTGGAGGAGGGAAGAACTGAAGCTTTCTTT.

The gene calls are TRBV5-1 and TRBJ1-5; maybe TRBD1 (6 bases). The CDR3 loop spans 16 amino acids. The germline V gene encodes CDR1 SGHRS and CDR2 YFSETQ. Trimming removed 3 bases at V and 0 bases at J, with 13 bases between. The CDR3 nucleotides are TGCGCCAGCAGCTACTCCGGACAGTATAGCAATCAGCCCCAGCATTTT. Its protein is CASSYSGQYSNQPQHF.

The rearrangement joins TRBV7-2 to TRBJ2-1, with TRBD1 matching 9 bases. The V and J ends lost 4 bases and 6 bases, in that order; junction bases with no gene match: 7. CDR3 size: 15 residues. Germline V lookup: CDR1 SGHTA, CDR2 FQGNSA. The chain's CDR3 is CASSYSGQGSNEQFF. CDR3 DNA: TGTGCCAGCAGCTACTCGGGACAGGGTTCCAATGAGCAGTTCTTC. The whole variable domain, filled in from reference TRBV7-2 and TRBJ2-1, reads GAGVSQSPSNKVTEKGKDVELRCDPISGHTALYWYRQSLGQGLEFLIYFQGNSAPDKSGLPSDRFSAERTGGSVSTLTIQRTQQEDSAVYLCASSYSGQGSNEQFFGPGTRLTVL.

As for this clone: The sample contains more than one DNA sequence encoding this CDR3. The chain couples TRBV19 to TRBJ1-5; D is ambiguous. The CDR3 runs to 15 residues. Germline lookup yields CDR1 LNHDA and CDR2 SQIVND (reference sequence). V was cut by 3 bases and J by 2 bases, with 11 bases left in between. As DNA, the CDR3 is TGTGCCAGTAGTATCCCAGGTCTTGGCAATCAGCCCCAGCATTTT. Encoded protein: CASSIPGLGNQPQHF.

The chain has TRBV27 and TRBJ1-2; D not resolved. Germline V lookup: CDR1 MNHEY, CDR2 SMNVEV (reference sequence). The V end was cut by 6 bases, the J end by 0 bases, with 11 bases between. The CDR3 spans 14 residues. CDR3 amino acids: CASSSISANYGYTF. CDR3 nucleotide sequence: TGTGCCAGCAGCTCCATTTCGGCTAACTATGGCTACACCTTC.

V usage is TRBV5-1 and J usage is TRBJ2-2; 7 nucleotides agree with TRBD2. Per the germline V gene, CDR1 is SGHRS and CDR2 is YFSETQ. Unmatched junction bases numbered 7, after V lost 1 base and J lost 4 bases. This CDR3 is 16 amino acids long. The CDR3 DNA is TGCGCCAGCAGCTTGATTGGACTAGAGGGCACCGGGGAGCTGTTTTTT. Its translation: CASSLIGLEGTGELFF.

The chain combines TRBV5-4 with TRBJ2-2; the match to TRBD1 covers 7 bases. The CDR3 totals 15 residues. Trimming took 4 bases from V and 0 from J; bases not matched to a gene: 3. Germline V CDR1 and CDR2: SGHNT, YYREEE (reference sequence). The CDR3 region is CASSQGDPNTGELFF. The CDR3 DNA sequence: TGTGCCAGCAGCCAGGGGGACCCGAACACCGGGGAGCTGTTTTTT. Filled out from reference TRBV5-4 and TRBJ2-2, the complete variable domain reads ETGVTQSPTHLIKTRGQQVTLRCSSQSGHNTVSWYQQALGQGPQFIFQYYREEENGRGNFPPRFSGLQFPNYSSELNVNALELDDSALYLCASSQGDPNTGELFFGEGSRLTVL.

The chain joins TRBV5-1 to TRBJ1-2; 7 bases are shared with TRBD1. Germline values: CDR1 SGHRS, CDR2 YFSETQ. This CDR3 has 14 residues. Trimming removed 4 bases from V and 7 bases from J; junction bases left unmatched: 10. CDR3 sequence: CASSRWTGPSGYTF. The CDR3 DNA follows: TGCGCCAGCAGCCGATGGACAGGCCCTAGTGGCTACACCTTC.

This chain uses TRBV6-6 with TRBJ2-5; D is possibly TRBD1 (5 bases). Looked up from germline, CDR1 is MNHNY and CDR2 is SVGAGI (reference sequence). Trimming left V 5 bases short and J 1 base short, with 11 bases between. The CDR3 length is 14 residues. CDR3 DNA: TGTGCCAGCAGTCCCTCAGGGCTCCAAGAGACCCAGTACTTC. Residues: CASSPSGLQETQYF.

This sequence joins TRBV5-6 and TRBJ1-1, with TRBD1 matching 7 bases. The CDR3 totals 13 residues. With V trimmed by 4 bases and J by 4 bases, 4 bases remained unmatched. CDR1 SGHDT and CDR2 YYEEEE come from the germline V gene. Here the CDR3 reads CASSRTGATEAFF. CDR3 sequence (DNA): TGTGCCAGCAGCCGAACAGGGGCCACTGAAGCTTTCTTT.

The chain employs TRBV19 and TRBJ1-4, with TRBD1 as a possible D gene (6 bases). The germline CDR1 and CDR2 sequences are LNHDA and SQIVND (reference sequence). This CDR3 comprises 15 residues. V shed 6 bases and J shed 3 bases, with 14 bases lying between them. In DNA form, the CDR3 reads TGTGCCAGTAGGTTCCGGGACAAACCTAATGAAAAACTGTTTTTT. This translates into CASRFRDKPNEKLFF.

The rearrangement links TRBV29-1 to TRBJ2-7, with unresolved D. V was shortened by 4 bases and J by 3 bases, with 7 bases between the two germline ends. Germline lookup yields CDR1 SQVTM and CDR2 ANQGSEA. The CDR3 totals 11 residues. The CDR3 DNA follows: TGCAGCGTTGGGTCAGACTACGAGCAGTACTTC. This sequence encodes CSVGSDYEQYF.

The chain uses TRBV12-3 or TRBV12-4 and TRBJ1-1; D not certain. The CDR3 length is 13 residues. Trimming left V 10 bases short and J 3 bases short, with 15 bases between. The CDR3: CAILGSQYTEAFF. The CDR3 bases are TGTGCCATCCTCGGGTCACAATACACTGAAGCTTTCTTT.

The V gene is TRBV7-3, the J gene TRBJ2-7, with D possibly matching TRBD2 (7 bases). V was clipped by 4 bases and J by 2 bases, with 15 bases between them. The CDR3 loop spans 15 amino acids. Germline V gene sequence: CDR1 SGHTA, CDR2 FQGTGA. CDR3 region: CASSSMGGPTYEQYF. The CDR3 bases are TGTGCCAGCAGCTCCATGGGGGGGCCCACCTACGAGCAGTACTTC. Full variable domain (remainder filled in from reference TRBV7-3 and TRBJ2-7): GAGVSQTPSNKVTEKGKYVELRCDPISGHTALYWYRQSLGQGPEFLIYFQGTGAADDSGLPNDRFFAVRPEGSVSTLKIQRTERGDSAVYLCASSSMGGPTYEQYFGPGTRLTVT.

This clone was picked up many times. The rearrangement links TRBV6-2 or TRBV6-3 to TRBJ1-4; D gene uncertain. Germline V gives CDR1 MNHEY, CDR2 SVGEGT. The CDR3 has 15 residues. The ends were cut back, 5 bases at V and 7 bases at J, with 17 bases in the middle. CDR3 protein: CASSAHTSAGEKLFF. Here the CDR3 DNA reads TGTGCCAGCAGTGCTCATACCTCTGCGGGTGAAAAACTGTTTTTT.

The chain has TRBV20-1 and TRBJ2-1; D unresolved. Germline loops: CDR1 DFQATT, CDR2 SNEGSKA (reference sequence). CDR3 size: 10 residues. V was shortened by 0 bases and J by 10 bases, with 4 bases between the two germline ends. CDR3 DNA sequence: TGCAGTGCTAGAGACGAGGAGCAGTTCTTC. Translation: CSARDEEQFF.

CDR3 loop: CASSERQGVELYGYTF. CDR3 bases: TGTGCCAGCAGCGAGAGACAGGGTGTGGAGCTCTATGGCTACACCTTC. The genes are TRBV7-9 and TRBJ1-2; TRBD1 matches at 7 bases. The CDR3 totals 16 residues. From germline, CDR1 is SEHNR and CDR2 FQNEAQ (reference sequence). Germline trimming cut 5 bases from V and 4 bases from J; bases unmatched to any gene: 13.

This chain links TRBV4-3 with TRBJ1-6, with TRBD1 matching 9 bases. J lost 5 bases, V lost 3 bases, and 5 bases had no gene match. CDR3 length: 16 residues. Germline V lookup: CDR1 LGHNA, CDR2 YSLEER. The CDR3 region has the DNA TGCGCCAGCAGCCAGCCGGGACAGGGTGATAATTCACCCCTCCACTTT. It is translated as CASSQPGQGDNSPLHF.